This TCR beta chain was captured by sequencing in a study of beta chain features in type 1 diabetes. Germline-derived CDR1 and CDR2 are MDHEN and SYDVKM. V lost 6 bases to trimming and J lost 5 bases, with 10 bases between them. This CDR3 region has 12 residues. General study results and limits: Cells expressing TCR highly could be over-represented by cDNA sequencing.

Averaging approximately 0.11 L, one heparinised blood draw was given by each donor. Every bit of the isolated RNA underwent reverse transcription, so sequencing read expressed TCRB transcripts. There were 3 million to 4 million reads on average in the naive, central memory and regulatory T cell samples. Sequencing used immunoSEQ multiplex PCR; TCRdb keeps in-frame clones, though not all of them. The data hold roughly 150,000 clones, with approximately 8.1% observed a single time. Remarks on this clone: Antigen specificity is unknown.

The sample was central memory CD4+ T cells from blood. This clonotype was sampled from a man aged 18 to 29 in good health. This rearrangement joins TRBV28 to TRBJ1-2; D not resolved. The chain's CDR3 is CASSGERYGYTF. DNA for the CDR3: TGTGCCAGCAGCGGGGAGAGGTATGGCTACACCTTC.